The entry that follows covers one T cell receptor beta chain sequence. This record comes from a study of cytomegalovirus exposure and HLA in healthy donors. It was with 60 Vbeta and 13 Jbeta primers that the PCR ran. Clones were sequenced by immunoSEQ multiplex PCR, and TCRdb holds only the in-frame ones, with some missing. The sample consists of about 180,000 clones, about 80% of them appearing once. CDR1 MNHEY and CDR2 SVGAGI come from the germline V gene. The length of the CDR3 is 15 residues. V dropped 11 bases and J dropped 0 bases, with 20 bases sitting between them. V is TRBV6-5 and J is TRBJ2-7; D possibly corresponds to TRBD2 (7 bases). The sequence derives from a man younger than 45 in good health and CMV-seronegative. Sequenced sample: PBMCs. In DNA form, the CDR3 reads TGTGCCGCGAGAGCCGCCGGGGGGCCCTCCTACGAGCAGTACTTC. Residues: CAARAAGGPSYEQYF.